This TCR beta chain was observed in a study of OX40 agonist ivuxolimab in advanced cancers. About the study: The study gave patients intravenous ivuxolimab at 0.01 to 10 mg/kg every 2 weeks. Melanoma, hepatocellular carcinoma, head and neck or renal cell cancer occurred in dose-escalation patients.

V lost 6 bases to trimming and J lost 5 bases; unmatched junction nucleotides: 4. The CDR3 spans 12 residues. Germline V CDR1 and CDR2: SNHLY, FYNNEI. Notes on the study in general: Clonal expansion was seen in CD4+ and CD8+ blood T cells by week 6 at 0.1 to 3.0 mg/kg. Compared with CD4+, CD8+ T cells on average had more expanded clones.

A word on this clone: Its antigen is currently unknown.

Clones were sequenced by immunoSEQ multiplex PCR, and TCRdb holds only the in-frame ones, with some missing. The table includes approximately 84,000 clones, roughly 82% detected once. This clonotype was obtained from an adult with an advanced solid tumor such as melanoma, head and neck, liver or kidney cancer. The J gene is TRBJ2-7, the V gene TRBV2; 7 bases are a match to TRBD1. Sequenced material: CD4+ or CD8+ T cells sorted from blood, taken in a trial of the OX40 agonist ivuxolimab. The CDR3 spells CASSATGHEQYF. As DNA, the CDR3 is TGTGCCAGCAGCGCGACAGGGCACGAGCAGTACTTC.